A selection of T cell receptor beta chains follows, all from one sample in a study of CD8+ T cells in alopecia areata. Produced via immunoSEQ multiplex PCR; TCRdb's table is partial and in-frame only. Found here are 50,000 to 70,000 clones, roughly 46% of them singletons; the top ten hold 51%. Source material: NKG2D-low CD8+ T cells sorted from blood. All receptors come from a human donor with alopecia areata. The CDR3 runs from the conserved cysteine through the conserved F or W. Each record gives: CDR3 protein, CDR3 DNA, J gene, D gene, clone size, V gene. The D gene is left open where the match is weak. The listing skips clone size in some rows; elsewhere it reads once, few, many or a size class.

CASSDGGTGTEAFF	TGCGCCAGCAGTGACGGCGGGACGGGCACTGAAGCTTTCTTT	TRBJ1-1	NA	few	TRBV10-2
CASSPGLDSYEQYF	TGTGCCAGCAGCCCAGGACTAGATTCCTACGAGCAGTACTTC	TRBJ2-7	TRBD2	NA	TRBV9
CASSSPETQYF	TGTGCCAGCAGCTCGCCGGAGACCCAGTACTTC	TRBJ2-5	NA	once	TRBV7-6
CASSPSTGANVLTF	TGTGCCAGCAGCCCTTCCACTGGGGCCAACGTCCTGACTTTC	TRBJ2-6	NA	NA	TRBV27
CASSLGGYEQYF	TGCGCCAGCAGCTTGGGGGGCTACGAGCAGTACTTC	TRBJ2-7	NA	NA	TRBV5-1
CTVGLANTDTQYF	TGCACCGTAGGACTAGCCAACACAGATACGCAGTATTTT	TRBJ2-3	TRBD2	NA	TRBV29-1
CASSFSGSGPTGYEQYF	TGCGCCAGCAGCTTTAGCGGGAGTGGCCCTACAGGGTACGAGCAGTACTTC	TRBJ2-7	TRBD2	NA	TRBV5-1
CASSAGRNEQYF	TGTGCCAGCAGCGCAGGGCGGAACGAGCAGTACTTC	TRBJ2-7	NA	NA	TRBV7-8
CASSFDQWDIQYF	TGTGCCAGCAGCTTCGACCAATGGGACATTCAGTACTTC	TRBJ2-4	NA	few	TRBV7-9
CSVESDRGQETQYF	TGCAGCGTTGAGTCGGACAGGGGACAGGAGACCCAGTACTTC	TRBJ2-5	TRBD1	few	TRBV29-1
CASTNGINSGANVLTF	TGTGCCAGCACCAACGGGATTAACTCTGGGGCCAACGTCCTGACTTTC	TRBJ2-6	NA	few	TRBV13
CASSFRGAQDTQYF	TGTGCCAGCAGCTTTAGGGGGGCCCAAGATACGCAGTATTTT	TRBJ2-3	NA	few	TRBV7-2
CASSPDGLSTDTQYF	TGTGCCAGCAGCCCGGATGGACTGAGCACAGATACGCAGTATTTT	TRBJ2-3	NA	once	TRBV9
CASSLPRGSYEQYF	TGTGCCAGCAGCCTGCCGCGGGGATCCTACGAGCAGTACTTC	TRBJ2-7	NA	few	TRBV7-8
CASSPNTFNTEAFF	TGTGCCAGCAGCCCCAATACTTTCAACACTGAAGCTTTCTTT	TRBJ1-1	NA	once	TRBV5-6
CSVDYPGQGRELFF	TGCAGCGTTGACTATCCGGGACAGGGGAGAGAACTGTTTTTT	TRBJ1-4	TRBD1	few	TRBV29-1